This entry describes one T cell receptor (beta chain). Some clones are missing from TCRdb's copy, which holds only in-frame ones; the method was immunoSEQ multiplex PCR. The sample holds some 76,000 clones, around 85% seen once. The data were taken from a study of OX40 agonist ivuxolimab in advanced cancers. Across the whole study: Three patients had partial responses: one hepatocellular carcinoma, two cutaneous melanoma.

V dropped 10 bases and J dropped 0 bases, with 10 bases sitting between them. The CDR3 consists of 14 residues. In germline, CDR1 is LNHDA, CDR2 SQIVND (reference sequence). The specimen was CD4+ or CD8+ T cells sorted from blood, collected in a trial of the OX40 agonist ivuxolimab. The TCR sequence derives from an adult with an advanced solid tumor such as melanoma, head and neck, liver or kidney cancer. This chain links TRBV19 with TRBJ2-6; a weak D match, TRBD2 (5 bases). The CDR3 coding sequence is TGTGCCACTGGACTCTCCTCTGGGGCCAACGTCCTGACTTTC. Translation: CATGLSSGANVLTF.